What follows are 28 T cell receptor beta chains derived from one specimen sequenced in a study of T-cell memory formation after mild COVID-19. Each CDR3 protein gets one entry after TCRdb re-called the 5' RACE reads with MiXCR. This table has fewer than 350,000 distinct CDR3 sequences, roughly 8.2% appearing once. Sequencing was done on a sample of PBMCs or a T cell subset sorted from them (not recorded which). The receptors shown here come from a man aged 18-30 years who had mild COVID-19 (a few samples of this study predate the infection). Cell type and time point are not known.

There are a few counts of this clonotype. This rearrangement joins TRBV7-2 to TRBJ1-5; 9 nucleotides match TRBD1. CDR1 SGHTA and CDR2 FQGNSA come from the germline V gene. The CDR3 runs to 16 residues. V dropped 5 bases and J dropped 6; count of bases not matched to a gene: 11. CDR3 sequence (DNA): TGTGCCAGCAGCAAGCCCGGGACAGGGTTGGGTCAGCCCCAGCATTTT. Translation: CASSKPGTGLGQPQHF.

The rearrangement links TRBV15 to TRBJ1-4; a weak D match, TRBD1 (5 bases). Germline V lookup: CDR1 LNHNV, CDR2 YYDKDF (reference sequence). The CDR3 is 16 amino acids. Trimming left V 2 bases short and J 7 bases short, with 17 bases between. The CDR3 here is CATSRLRTGGGEKLFF. DNA for the CDR3: TGTGCCACCAGCAGATTACGGACCGGGGGGGGTGAAAAACTGTTTTTT. The variable domain in full, completed from reference TRBV15 and TRBJ1-4, reads DAMVIQNPRYQVTQFGKPVTLSCSQTLNHNVMYWYQQKSSQAPKLLFHYYDKDFNNEADTPDNFQSRRPNTSFCFLDIRSPGLGDTAMYLCATSRLRTGGGEKLFFGSGTQLSVL.

There are a few counts of this clonotype. The chain links TRBV12-3 or TRBV12-4 to TRBJ2-1, with 8 bases that match TRBD1. The CDR3 consists of 15 residues. V dropped 8 bases and J dropped 1; count of bases not matched to a gene: 7. The CDR3 region is CASLETGVSYNEQFF. CDR3 nucleotides: TGTGCCAGCTTAGAGACAGGGGTATCCTACAATGAGCAGTTCTTC.

As DNA, the CDR3 is TGTGCCAGCAGCGCGAGCCTGGGGAGCACTGAAGCTTTCTTT. Residues: CASSASLGSTEAFF. V is TRBV13 and J is TRBJ1-1; D call uncertain. The CDR3 consists of 14 residues. The V end was cut by 5 bases, the J end by 4 bases, with 14 bases between. The germline gives CDR1 PRHDT, CDR2 FYEKMQ (reference sequence). Supplemented by reference TRBV13 and TRBJ1-1, the full variable domain reads AAGVIQSPRHLIKEKRETATLKCYPIPRHDTVYWYQQGPGQDPQFLISFYEKMQSDKGSIPDRFSAQQFSDYHSELNMSSLELGDSALYFCASSASLGSTEAFFGQGTRLTVV.

The J gene is TRBJ2-1, the V gene TRBV15; 8 bases are a match to TRBD2. The CDR3 totals 17 residues. Germline lookup yields CDR1 LNHNV and CDR2 YYDKDF (reference sequence). V dropped 0 bases and J dropped 6; count of bases not matched to a gene: 10. In DNA form, the CDR3 reads TGTGCCACCAGCAGAGATCGACGGGGGGGGCCTGCCAATGAGCAGTTCTTC. Amino acid sequence: CATSRDRRGGPANEQFF.

This clonotype has only a few counts. This chain uses TRBV12-3 or TRBV12-4 with TRBJ2-7; 9 bases are a match to TRBD1. J was trimmed by 5 bases and V by 3 bases; bases with no gene match: 5. The CDR3 covers 14 residues. CDR3 nucleotide sequence: TGTGCCAGCAGTTTGGGGACAGGGTCCCACGAGCAGTACTTC. Translating it yields CASSLGTGSHEQYF.

In its sample, this clonotype was seen a few times. This sequence joins TRBV19 and TRBJ2-5; D not resolved. This CDR3 is built from 13 residues. V shed 4 bases and J shed 3 bases, with 9 bases lying between them. Germline values: CDR1 LNHDA, CDR2 SQIVND (reference sequence). CDR3 protein: CASSNVGKETQYF. As DNA, the CDR3 is TGTGCCAGTAGTAACGTGGGGAAAGAGACCCAGTACTTC.

Only a few counts were recorded for this clonotype. The chain joins TRBV11-2 to TRBJ2-7; TRBD1 agrees at 8 bases. The germline V gene has CDR1 SGHAT and CDR2 FQNNGV. This CDR3 is built from 12 residues. V trimming: 5 bases; J trimming: 6 bases; junction bases outside the gene matches: 3. CDR3 amino acids: CASSQTGGEQYV. The CDR3 nucleotides are TGTGCCAGCAGCCAAACAGGGGGCGAGCAGTACGTC.

This clonotype was seen more than once but under ten times. The chain recombines TRBV6-5 with TRBJ2-3; TRBD1 is a possible D gene (6 bases). This CDR3 comprises 14 residues. V lost 0 bases and J lost 4, with 8 bases in between. Germline V gene sequence: CDR1 MNHEY, CDR2 SVGAGI. Here the CDR3 reads CASSYSDRSDTQYF. DNA of the CDR3: TGTGCCAGCAGTTACTCGGACAGATCAGATACGCAGTATTTT.

This clonotype has a handful of counts. This sequence joins TRBV19 and TRBJ1-1; the match to TRBD1 covers 8 bases. The CDR3 covers 14 residues. The germline CDR1 and CDR2 sequences are LNHDA and SQIVND (reference sequence). After removal of 3 bases from V and 3 bases from J, the junction contained 3 bases not matched to a gene. CDR3 coding DNA: TGTGCCAGTAGTATCCAGGGGGCGGACACTGAAGCTTTCTTT. Translating it yields CASSIQGADTEAFF.

J is TRBJ2-1 and V is TRBV4-3; 7 nucleotides agree with TRBD1. The V gene's germline CDR1 is LGHNA and CDR2 YSLEER. V was pared by 0 bases and J by 2 bases, with 4 bases of the junction left unmatched. There are 16 residues in the CDR3. CDR3 sequence (DNA): TGCGCCAGCAGCCAAGAAGGGCAGGGGGCCTACAATGAGCAGTTCTTC. It yields the protein CASSQEGQGAYNEQFF.

This clonotype was observed at least ten times. The rearrangement uses TRBV5-1 and TRBJ2-7, with TRBD2 matching over 10 bases. There are 14 residues in the CDR3. V shed 4 bases and J 1 base; nucleotides not matched to a gene: 2. Looked up from germline, CDR1 is SGHRS and CDR2 is YFSETQ. This chain's CDR3 is CASSLLAGSYEQYV. The CDR3 DNA reads TGCGCCAGCAGCCTACTAGCGGGGTCCTACGAGCAGTACGTC.

There are a few counts of this clonotype. This chain connects TRBV6-2 or TRBV6-3 to TRBJ2-7; D uncertain. Germline V CDR1 and CDR2: MNHEY, SVGEGT. With 5 bases removed from V and 2 bases from J, the gap between germline ends came to 13 bases. The CDR3 has 14 residues. The CDR3 nucleotides are TGTGCCAGCAGTGACGACACCCCCCCCTACGAGCAGTACGTC. It is translated as CASSDDTPPYEQYV.

This clonotype was recorded once. The V call is TRBV4-3, the J call TRBJ2-1; D gene uncertain. There are 13 residues in the CDR3. CDR1 and CDR2 from the germline V gene are LGHNA and YSLEER. Trimming took 1 base from V and 5 from J, leaving 6 bases between them. CDR3 sequence reads: CASSQVVNNEQFF. The CDR3 DNA follows: TGCGCCAGCAGCCAAGTCGTGAACAATGAGCAGTTCTTC.

The chain uses TRBV19 and TRBJ2-1, with D unresolved. Germline CDR1 LNHDA, CDR2 SQIVND (reference sequence). Trimming took off 3 bases at V and 7 bases at J, with 13 bases between the two ends. This CDR3 spans 14 amino acids. DNA of the CDR3: TGTGCCAGTAGTATTCCCGGGTATTGGAATGAGCAGTTCTTC. Translated, it gives CASSIPGYWNEQFF.

The rearrangement links TRBV5-4 to TRBJ2-7, with D possibly matching TRBD2 (5 bases). The CDR3 loop spans 15 amino acids. Deletions cut 0 bases from V and 4 bases from J, with 14 bases between. Germline-derived CDR1 and CDR2 are SGHNT and YYREEE (reference sequence). The CDR3 DNA follows: TGTGCCAGCAGCTTGGAGGCGGGCAATCGGTACGAGCAGTACTTC. Protein product: CASSLEAGNRYEQYF.

This clonotype came up many times. V usage is TRBV6-2 or TRBV6-3 and J usage is TRBJ2-1; tentative D call: TRBD1 (7 bases). The CDR3 is 17 residues long. V was cut by 0 bases and J by 7 bases, with 19 bases left in between. Germline loops: CDR1 MNHEY, CDR2 SVGEGT. DNA of the CDR3: TGTGCCAGCAGTTACTCGAATGATGGAGGGGGCTGGAATGAGCAGTTCTTC. Translating gives CASSYSNDGGGWNEQFF.

The chain uses TRBV6-5 and TRBJ2-7; D remains unclear. Looked up from germline, CDR1 is MNHEY and CDR2 is SVGAGI. The CDR3 has 14 residues. Trimming took off 2 bases at V and 0 bases at J, with 8 bases between the two ends. The CDR3 is CASSYTASSYEQYV. CDR3 coding DNA: TGTGCCAGCAGTTACACAGCTAGCTCCTACGAGCAGTACGTC.

This clonotype turned up a few times. J is TRBJ2-7 and V is TRBV6-5; the match to TRBD1 covers 8 bases. The CDR3 covers 13 residues. Trimming at V came to 5 bases and at J to 5 bases, leaving 5 bases not matched to a gene. Germline values: CDR1 MNHEY, CDR2 SVGAGI. The CDR3 DNA sequence: TGTGCCAGCAGTCCGGGACAGGCTAACGAGCAGTACTTC. Translated, it gives CASSPGQANEQYF.

This clonotype was counted ten times or more. The chain is built from TRBV4-1 and TRBJ1-4; no clear D gene. Trimming stripped 1 base from V and 8 bases from J, with 20 bases between. CDR1 is MGHRA and CDR2 is YSYEKL in the germline V gene. This CDR3 has 17 residues. For the CDR3, the DNA is TGCGCCAGCAGCCAAGGGCCGGGAAGGAGGGCACGAGAAAAACTGTTTTTT. Encoded protein: CASSQGPGRRAREKLFF.

This clonotype was seen repeatedly, ten times or more. The chain employs TRBV5-6 and TRBJ2-7, with 7 bases lining up with TRBD1. CDR1 SGHDT and CDR2 YYEEEE come from the germline V gene. After removal of 4 bases from V and 9 bases from J, the junction contained 7 bases not matched to a gene. The CDR3 consists of 12 residues. CDR3 DNA sequence: TGTGCCAGCAGCCTAACAGGGGATGGGCAGTACGTC. Protein: CASSLTGDGQYV.

This chain links TRBV28 with TRBJ2-7; a possible D gene is TRBD1 (5 bases). This CDR3 has 16 amino acids. Germline CDR1 and CDR2: MDHEN and SYDVKM. Deletions cut 1 base from V and 4 bases from J, with 17 bases between. The CDR3 here is CASSLFPGQGRYEQYV. DNA for the CDR3: TGTGCCAGCAGTTTATTCCCTGGGCAGGGAAGATACGAGCAGTACGTC.

This clonotype has more than one count but fewer than ten. This sequence joins TRBV11-2 and TRBJ1-1, with D possibly TRBD1 on 5 matching bases. The ends were cut back, 5 bases at V and 0 bases at J, with 13 bases in the middle. Germline CDR1 reads SGHAT; CDR2 reads FQNNGV. CDR3 length: 15 residues. In DNA, the CDR3 is TGTGCCAGCAGCCCACTGGGGCGGGTGAACACTGAAGCTTTCTTT. Residues: CASSPLGRVNTEAFF.

This clonotype was counted a few times. This rearrangement joins TRBV5-1 to TRBJ1-2, with a possible D match to TRBD1 (5 bases). The CDR3 sequence is 15 residues long. CDR1 is SGHRS and CDR2 is YFSETQ in the germline V gene. V was trimmed by 2 bases and J by 3 bases, leaving 14 bases between them. In nucleotides, the CDR3 is TGCGCCAGCAGCTTCACCCCAGGGTTGGACTATGGCTACACCTTC. It specifies CASSFTPGLDYGYTF.

The table lists this clonotype with a few counts. The CDR3 here is CASGIEQGRYEQYF. CDR3 in DNA: TGCGCCAGCGGAATCGAACAGGGAAGGTACGAGCAGTACTTC. The chain recombines TRBV5-1 with TRBJ2-7; D is perhaps TRBD1 (6 bases). This CDR3 has 14 residues. V lost 7 bases and J lost 4, with 18 bases in between. Germline CDR1 and CDR2: SGHRS and YFSETQ.

This rearrangement joins TRBV20-1 to TRBJ2-7; TRBD2 matches 7 bases. Germline assignment: CDR1 DFQATT and CDR2 SNEGSKA (reference sequence). The CDR3 is 14 amino acids. Germline trimming cut 3 bases from V and 4 bases from J; bases unmatched to any gene: 9. The CDR3 nucleotides are TGCAGTGCTAGCCGCGGGGGAGGGAAATACGAGCAGTACTTC. This sequence encodes CSASRGGGKYEQYF.

This clonotype was counted between two and nine times. The chain joins TRBV27 to TRBJ2-1; D perhaps matches TRBD1 (6 bases). The V gene's germline CDR1 is MNHEY and CDR2 SMNVEV (reference sequence). Trimming stripped 3 bases from V and 9 bases from J, with 15 bases between. The CDR3 has 14 amino acids. The DNA for the CDR3 is TGTGCCAGCAGTTTTATGGGGGCCCGGAGTGAGCAGTTCTTC. Its translation: CASSFMGARSEQFF.

This clonotype was detected a few times. The V call is TRBV19, the J call TRBJ1-5; D may be TRBD1 (5 bases). Germline assignment: CDR1 LNHDA and CDR2 SQIVND (reference sequence). Deletions cut 1 base from V and 7 bases from J, with 8 bases between. The CDR3 totals 13 residues. The CDR3 region is CASSIVGGQPQHF. CDR3 DNA: TGTGCCAGTAGTATAGTGGGGGGACAGCCCCAGCATTTT.